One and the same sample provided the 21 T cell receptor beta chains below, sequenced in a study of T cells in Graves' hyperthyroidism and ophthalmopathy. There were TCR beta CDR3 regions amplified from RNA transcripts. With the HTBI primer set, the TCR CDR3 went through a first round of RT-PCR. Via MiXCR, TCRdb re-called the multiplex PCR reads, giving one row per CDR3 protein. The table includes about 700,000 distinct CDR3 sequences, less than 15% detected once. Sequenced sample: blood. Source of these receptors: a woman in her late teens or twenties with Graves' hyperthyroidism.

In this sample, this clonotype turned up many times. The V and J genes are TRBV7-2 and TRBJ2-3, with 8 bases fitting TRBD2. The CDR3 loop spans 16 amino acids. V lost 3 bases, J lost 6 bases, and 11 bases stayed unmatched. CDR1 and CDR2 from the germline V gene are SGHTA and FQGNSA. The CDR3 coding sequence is TGTGCCAGCAGCTTCCGTCTGGCGGGAGGTGGTGATACGCAGTATTTT. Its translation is CASSFRLAGGGDTQYF.

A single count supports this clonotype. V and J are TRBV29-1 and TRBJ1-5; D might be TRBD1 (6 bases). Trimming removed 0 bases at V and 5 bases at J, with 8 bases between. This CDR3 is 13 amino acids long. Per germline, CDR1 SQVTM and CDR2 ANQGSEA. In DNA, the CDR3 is TGCAGCGTTGAAGAACAGGGTGATCAGCCCCAGCATTTT. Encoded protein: CSVEEQGDQPQHF. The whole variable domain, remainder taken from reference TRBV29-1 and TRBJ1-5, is SAVISQKPSRDICQRGTSLTIQCQVDSQVTMMFWYRQQPGQSLTLIATANQGSEATYESGFVIDKFPISRPNLTFSTLTVSNMSPEDSSIYLCSVEEQGDQPQHFGDGTRLSIL.

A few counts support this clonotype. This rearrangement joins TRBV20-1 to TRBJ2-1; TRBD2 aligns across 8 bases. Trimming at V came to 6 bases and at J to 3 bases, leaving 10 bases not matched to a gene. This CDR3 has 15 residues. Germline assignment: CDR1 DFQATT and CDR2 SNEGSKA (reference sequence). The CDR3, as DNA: TGCAGTGCCCGATACGGGGGGGATTTCTACAATGAGCAGTTCTTC. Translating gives CSARYGGDFYNEQFF.

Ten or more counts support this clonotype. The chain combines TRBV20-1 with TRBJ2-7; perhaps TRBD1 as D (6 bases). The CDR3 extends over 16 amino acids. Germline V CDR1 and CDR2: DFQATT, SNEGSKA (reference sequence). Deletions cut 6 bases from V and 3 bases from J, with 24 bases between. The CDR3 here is CSASAIPDRFGYEQYF. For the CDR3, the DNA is TGCAGTGCAAGCGCCATACCCGACAGGTTCGGCTACGAGCAGTACTTC.

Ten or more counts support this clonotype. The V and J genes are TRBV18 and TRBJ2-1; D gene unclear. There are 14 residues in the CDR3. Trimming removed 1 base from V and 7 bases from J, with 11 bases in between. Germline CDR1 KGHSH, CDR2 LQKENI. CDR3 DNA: TGTGCCAGCTCACCACGGGAACTGCGGAATGAGCAGTTCTTC. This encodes CASSPRELRNEQFF.

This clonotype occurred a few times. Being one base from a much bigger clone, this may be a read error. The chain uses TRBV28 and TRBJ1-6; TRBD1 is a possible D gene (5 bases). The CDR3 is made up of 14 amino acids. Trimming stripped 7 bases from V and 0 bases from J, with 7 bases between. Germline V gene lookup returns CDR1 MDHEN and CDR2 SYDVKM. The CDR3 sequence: CASNDSSYNSPLHF. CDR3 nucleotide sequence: TGTGCCAGCAACGACAGCTCCTATAATTCACCCCTCCACTTT.

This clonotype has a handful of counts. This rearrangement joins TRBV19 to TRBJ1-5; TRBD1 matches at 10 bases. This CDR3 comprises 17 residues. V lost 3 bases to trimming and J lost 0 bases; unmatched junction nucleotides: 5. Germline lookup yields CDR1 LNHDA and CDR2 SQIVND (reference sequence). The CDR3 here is CASSIADRGYSNQPQHF. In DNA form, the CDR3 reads TGTGCCAGTAGTATCGCGGACAGGGGGTATAGCAATCAGCCCCAGCATTTT.

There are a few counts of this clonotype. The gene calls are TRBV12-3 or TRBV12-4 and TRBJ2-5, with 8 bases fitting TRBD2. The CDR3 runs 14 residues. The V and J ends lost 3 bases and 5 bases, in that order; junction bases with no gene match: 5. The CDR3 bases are TGTGCCAGCAGTTTTAGCGGGAATGGGGAGACCCAGTACTTC. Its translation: CASSFSGNGETQYF.

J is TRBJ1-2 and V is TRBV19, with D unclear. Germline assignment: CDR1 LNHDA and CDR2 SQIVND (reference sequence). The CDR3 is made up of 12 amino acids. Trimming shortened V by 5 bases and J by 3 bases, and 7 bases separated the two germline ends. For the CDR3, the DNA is TGTGCCAGTAGTTTCGCAGACTATGGCTACACCTTC. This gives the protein CASSFADYGYTF.

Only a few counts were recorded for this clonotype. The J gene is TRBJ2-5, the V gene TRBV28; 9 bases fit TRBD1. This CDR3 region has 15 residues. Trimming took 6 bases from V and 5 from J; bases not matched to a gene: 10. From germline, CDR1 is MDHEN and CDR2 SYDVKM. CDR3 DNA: TGTGCCAGCAGCTATTCCGGGACAGGGTATGAGACCCAGTACTTC. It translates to CASSYSGTGYETQYF.

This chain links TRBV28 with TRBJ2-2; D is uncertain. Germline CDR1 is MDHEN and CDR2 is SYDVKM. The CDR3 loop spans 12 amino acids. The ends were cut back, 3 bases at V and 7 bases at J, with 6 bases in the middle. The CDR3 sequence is CASSFFSGELFF. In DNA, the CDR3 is TGTGCCAGCAGTTTTTTTAGCGGGGAGCTGTTTTTT.

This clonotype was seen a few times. CDR3 region: CASSLGGVAGAKNIQYF. The DNA for the CDR3 is TGTGCCAGCAGTTTGGGGGGGGTAGCGGGAGCCAAAAACATTCAGTACTTC. V gene TRBV28 combines with J gene TRBJ2-4; 7 positions agree with TRBD2. J gave up 0 bases and V 3 bases, and 8 bases lay outside the gene matches. The CDR3 has 17 residues. CDR1 is MDHEN, CDR2 SYDVKM, per germline.

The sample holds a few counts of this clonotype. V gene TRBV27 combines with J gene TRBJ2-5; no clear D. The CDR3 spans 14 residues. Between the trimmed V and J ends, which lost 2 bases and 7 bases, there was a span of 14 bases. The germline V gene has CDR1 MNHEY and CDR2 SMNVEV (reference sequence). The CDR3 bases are TGTGCCAGCAGTTTAAAGTTCATAACCGGGACCCAGTACTTC. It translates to CASSLKFITGTQYF.

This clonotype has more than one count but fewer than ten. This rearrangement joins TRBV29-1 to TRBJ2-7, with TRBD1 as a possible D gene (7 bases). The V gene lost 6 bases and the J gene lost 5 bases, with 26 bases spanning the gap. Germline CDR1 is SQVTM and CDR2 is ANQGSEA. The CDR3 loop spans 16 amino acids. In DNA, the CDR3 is TGCAGCGTCTTGGGGGGTAAGGGCAGGGGGGACCACGAGCAGTACTTC. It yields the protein CSVLGGKGRGDHEQYF.

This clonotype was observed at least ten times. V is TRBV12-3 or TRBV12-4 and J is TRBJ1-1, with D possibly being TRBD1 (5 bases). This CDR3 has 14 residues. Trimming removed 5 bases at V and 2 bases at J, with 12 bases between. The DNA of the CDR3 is TGTGCCAGCAGTCCAATCGGGGCAAACACTGAAGCTTTCTTT. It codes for CASSPIGANTEAFF.

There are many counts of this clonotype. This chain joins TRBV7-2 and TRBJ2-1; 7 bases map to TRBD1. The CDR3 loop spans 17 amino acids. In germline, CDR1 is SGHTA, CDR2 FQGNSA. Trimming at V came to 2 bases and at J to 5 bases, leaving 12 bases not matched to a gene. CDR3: CASSLRYPRTGDNEQFF. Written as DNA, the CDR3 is TGTGCCAGCAGCTTAAGATACCCGCGGACAGGCGACAATGAGCAGTTCTTC.

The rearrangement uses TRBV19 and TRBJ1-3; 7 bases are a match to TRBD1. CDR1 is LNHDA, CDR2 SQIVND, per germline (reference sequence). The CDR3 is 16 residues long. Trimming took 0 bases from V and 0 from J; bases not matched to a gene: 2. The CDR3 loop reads CASSIDRDSSGNTIYF. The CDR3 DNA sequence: TGTGCCAGTAGTATAGATCGGGACAGCTCTGGAAACACCATATATTTT.

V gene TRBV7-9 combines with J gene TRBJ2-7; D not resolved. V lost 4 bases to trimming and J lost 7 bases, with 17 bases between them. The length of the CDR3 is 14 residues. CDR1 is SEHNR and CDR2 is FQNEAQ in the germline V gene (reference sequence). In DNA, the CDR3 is TGTGCCAGCAGCTCTAACAAGGCTAGTTGGGAGCAGTACTTC. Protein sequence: CASSSNKASWEQYF.

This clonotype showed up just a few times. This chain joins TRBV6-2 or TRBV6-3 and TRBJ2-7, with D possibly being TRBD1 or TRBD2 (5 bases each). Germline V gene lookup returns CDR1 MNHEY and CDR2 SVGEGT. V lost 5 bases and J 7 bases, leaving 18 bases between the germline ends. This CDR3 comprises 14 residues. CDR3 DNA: TGTGCCAGCAGTCCCGCCAGGGACCAATCGGAGCAGTACTTC. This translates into CASSPARDQSEQYF.

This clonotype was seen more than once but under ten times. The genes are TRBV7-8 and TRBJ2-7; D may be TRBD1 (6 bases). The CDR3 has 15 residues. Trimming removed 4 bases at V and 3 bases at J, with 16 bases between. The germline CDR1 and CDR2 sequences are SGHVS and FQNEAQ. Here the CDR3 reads CASSSPGQRFYEQYF. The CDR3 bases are TGTGCCAGCAGCTCACCGGGACAACGCTTCTACGAGCAGTACTTC.

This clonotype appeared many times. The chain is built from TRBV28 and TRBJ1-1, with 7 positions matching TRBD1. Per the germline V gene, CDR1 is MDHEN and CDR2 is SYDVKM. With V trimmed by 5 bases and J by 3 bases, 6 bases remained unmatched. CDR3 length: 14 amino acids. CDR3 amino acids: CASSNRGFHTEAFF. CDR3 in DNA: TGTGCCAGCAGTAACAGGGGATTTCACACTGAAGCTTTCTTT.